The 24 T cell receptor beta chains listed next were all sequenced from one sample in a study of identical twins. MiXCR was run by TCRdb on the 5' RACE reads, yielding one entry per CDR3 protein. The sample lists approximately 260,000 distinct CDR3 sequences, about 8.5% occurring once. The same data also went into a second study, on yellow fever vaccine responses in identical twins.

The source material was CD8+ T cells sorted from blood. Receptors originate from a woman aged 18 to 35 in good health.

This clonotype has a count of ten or more. The rearrangement joins TRBV7-8 to TRBJ2-7; tentatively, D is TRBD2 (5 bases). Germline-derived CDR1 and CDR2 are SGHVS and FQNEAQ. Trimming removed 3 bases at V and 3 bases at J, with 18 bases between. The CDR3 has 16 residues. CDR3 sequence reads: CASSLFVVRTHYEQYF. CDR3 in DNA: TGTGCCAGCAGCTTGTTTGTGGTGCGGACTCACTACGAGCAGTACTTC.

The table lists this clonotype with a few counts. The chain couples TRBV9 to TRBJ2-6; 7 nucleotides match TRBD2. Germline V lookup: CDR1 SGDLS, CDR2 YYNGEE. The V segment lost 6 bases and the J segment 2 bases; nucleotides outside the gene matches: 2. The CDR3 runs 14 residues. The CDR3 region is CASTRGAGANVLTF. Written as DNA, the CDR3 is TGTGCCAGCACCCGGGGGGCTGGGGCCAACGTCCTGACTTTC.

This clonotype has at least ten counts. The rearrangement joins TRBV15 to TRBJ2-1; 9 nucleotides line up with TRBD2. The CDR3 has 16 amino acids. The trim removed 1 base at V and 4 bases at J, leaving 5 bases unmatched. CDR1 and CDR2 (germline): LNHNV, YYDKDF (reference sequence). The CDR3 sequence is CATSRGSGGDYNEQFF. Here the CDR3 DNA reads TGTGCCACCAGCAGAGGTAGCGGGGGTGATTACAATGAGCAGTTCTTC. Together with reference TRBV15 and TRBJ2-1, the CDR3 gives the full variable domain: DAMVIQNPRYQVTQFGKPVTLSCSQTLNHNVMYWYQQKSSQAPKLLFHYYDKDFNNEADTPDNFQSRRPNTSFCFLDIRSPGLGDTAMYLCATSRGSGGDYNEQFFGPGTRLTVL.

The chain links TRBV7-8 to TRBJ1-3, with TRBD1 as a possible D gene (6 bases). Between the trimmed V and J ends, which lost 1 base and 0 bases, there was a span of 10 bases. The CDR3 contains 16 residues. The germline V gene has CDR1 SGHVS and CDR2 FQNEAQ. Written as DNA, the CDR3 is TGTGCCAGCAGCTTAGTTACAGGGAGCTCTGGAAACACCATATATTTT. It translates to CASSLVTGSSGNTIYF.

This clonotype showed up just a few times. This sequence joins TRBV7-9 and TRBJ1-1; 7 bases match TRBD1. V dropped 1 base and J dropped 0; count of bases not matched to a gene: 2. CDR3 length: 15 amino acids. CDR1 is SEHNR and CDR2 is FQNEAQ in the germline V gene (reference sequence). The CDR3 coding sequence is TGTGCCAGCAGCTTAGTCACAGGGGTGAACACTGAAGCTTTCTTT. Translation gives CASSLVTGVNTEAFF. Full variable domain (remainder filled in from reference TRBV7-9 and TRBJ1-1): DTGVSQNPRHKITKRGQNVTFRCDPISEHNRLYWYRQTLGQGPEFLTYFQNEAQLEKSRLLSDRFSAERPKGSFSTLEIQRTEQGDSAMYLCASSLVTGVNTEAFFGQGTRLTVV.

V and J are TRBV19 and TRBJ2-2; maybe TRBD1 (6 bases). There are 15 residues in the CDR3. The V gene's germline CDR1 is LNHDA and CDR2 SQIVND (reference sequence). The germline V and J ends were trimmed by 5 bases and 3 bases, with 13 bases remaining between them. In DNA, the CDR3 is TGTGCCAGTAGTGCCCCGGGACACGACACCGGGGAGCTGTTTTTT. It translates to CASSAPGHDTGELFF.

This rearrangement joins TRBV7-2 to TRBJ2-5; D possibly matches TRBD1 or TRBD2 (6 bases each). Germline values: CDR1 SGHTA, CDR2 FQGNSA. The CDR3 runs to 15 residues. V shed 2 bases and J shed 5 bases, with 15 bases lying between them. The CDR3 sequence is CASSLNSGAQETQYF. The DNA of the CDR3 is TGTGCCAGCAGCTTAAATTCGGGGGCACAGGAGACCCAGTACTTC.

The chain links TRBV7-8 to TRBJ2-7; D uncertain. The germline V gene encodes CDR1 SGHVS and CDR2 FQNEAQ. V lost 1 base, J lost 4 bases, and 11 bases lay in between. CDR3 size: 14 residues. This chain's CDR3 is CASSLVQGSYEQYF. As DNA, the CDR3 is TGTGCCAGCAGCTTAGTCCAAGGCTCATACGAGCAGTACTTC.

Ten or more counts support this clonotype. The chain links TRBV11-2 to TRBJ2-5, with a weak D call TRBD1 (5 bases). This CDR3 is 17 amino acids long. The ends were cut back, 0 bases at V and 1 base at J, with 15 bases in the middle. The germline V gene has CDR1 SGHAT and CDR2 FQNNGV. The CDR3 sequence: CASSLEMGYQGQETQYF. In DNA form, the CDR3 reads TGTGCCAGCAGCTTAGAAATGGGATACCAGGGCCAAGAGACCCAGTACTTC.

The chain combines TRBV28 with TRBJ2-7, with a possible D match to TRBD2 (6 bases). The CDR3 runs 16 residues. Trimming took off 6 bases at V and 3 bases at J, with 21 bases between the two ends. Germline lookup yields CDR1 MDHEN and CDR2 SYDVKM. For the CDR3, the DNA is TGTGCCAGCAGCATTTTGGGAGGTGGGGACTTCTACGAGCAGTACTTC. This sequence encodes CASSILGGGDFYEQYF.

This clonotype has ten or more counts. The J gene is TRBJ1-2, the V gene TRBV5-1; TRBD1 aligns across 8 bases. V shed 3 bases and J 7 bases; nucleotides not matched to a gene: 11. The CDR3 loop spans 15 amino acids. The germline V gene has CDR1 SGHRS and CDR2 YFSETQ. Here the CDR3 reads CASSSRTGSGSGYTF. CDR3 bases: TGCGCCAGCAGCTCGAGGACAGGGAGTGGCTCTGGCTACACCTTC.

This clonotype was counted only a few times. V is TRBV5-1 and J is TRBJ2-3, with D perhaps TRBD1 (5 bases). Trimming pared 4 bases from V and 3 bases from J, leaving 18 bases between. CDR1 is SGHRS and CDR2 is YFSETQ in the germline V gene. The CDR3 extends over 16 amino acids. The CDR3 sequence: CASSTAVQGRTDTQYF. The CDR3 bases are TGCGCCAGCAGCACGGCCGTCCAGGGCCGAACAGATACGCAGTATTTT.

V gene TRBV27 combines with J gene TRBJ1-5; tentatively, D is TRBD1 (5 bases). CDR3 length equals 15 residues. Germline loops: CDR1 MNHEY, CDR2 SMNVEV (reference sequence). The V end was cut by 3 bases, the J end by 0 bases, with 9 bases between. The CDR3 nucleotides are TGTGCCAGCAGTTTGACAGAATATAGCAATCAGCCCCAGCATTTT. It encodes CASSLTEYSNQPQHF.

This clonotype has a count of ten or more. The CDR3 is CASSSRNGPTDTQYF. The CDR3 nucleotides are TGTGCCAGCAGCTCTCGGAACGGGCCCACAGATACGCAGTATTTT. The V and J genes are TRBV5-5 and TRBJ2-3; D remains ambiguous. CDR1 is SGHKS and CDR2 is YYEKEE in the germline V gene (reference sequence). Trimming removed 3 bases from V and 2 bases from J, with 13 bases in between. This CDR3 is built from 15 residues.

V gene TRBV28 combines with J gene TRBJ2-3, with D perhaps matching TRBD2 (5 bases). The germline V gene encodes CDR1 MDHEN and CDR2 SYDVKM. The germline V and J ends were trimmed by 6 bases and 4 bases, with 14 bases remaining between them. The CDR3 covers 14 residues. The CDR3 DNA sequence: TGTGCCAGCAGCCATGCCGGGGAAGCAGATACGCAGTATTTT. Translation: CASSHAGEADTQYF.

The V call is TRBV12-3 or TRBV12-4, the J call TRBJ2-6, with D perhaps TRBD1 or TRBD2 (5 bases each). This CDR3 comprises 11 residues. V lost 7 bases and J 12 bases, leaving 10 bases between the germline ends. CDR3 region: CASNQGTVLTF. CDR3 nucleotide sequence: TGTGCCAGCAACCAAGGGACCGTCCTGACTTTC.

This clonotype was observed a few times. DNA of the CDR3: TGTGCCAGCTCGGAGCGGGAGACTCAAGAGACCCAGTACTTC. Its translation: CASSERETQETQYF. This chain uses TRBV18 with TRBJ2-5; the match to TRBD2 covers 8 bases. This CDR3 comprises 14 residues. In germline, CDR1 is KGHSH, CDR2 LQKENI. V dropped 6 bases and J dropped 2; count of bases not matched to a gene: 5. The entire variable domain, with the rest obtained from reference TRBV18 and TRBJ2-5, is as follows: NAGVMQNPRHLVRRRGQEARLRCSPMKGHSHVYWYRQLPEEGLKFMVYLQKENIIDESGMPKERFSAEFPKEGPSILRIQQVVRGDSAAYFCASSERETQETQYFGPGTRLLVL.

This clonotype has only a few counts. The chain is built from TRBV20-1 and TRBJ2-3; 12 bases agree with TRBD2. The germline CDR1 and CDR2 sequences are DFQATT and SNEGSKA (reference sequence). V shed 3 bases and J 2 bases; nucleotides not matched to a gene: 15. The CDR3 length is 19 residues. CDR3 DNA sequence: TGCAGTGCTAGCACCCCTAGCGGGGGGGCAAGGGCTTCCACAGATACGCAGTATTTT. Translated: CSASTPSGGARASTDTQYF.

The chain's CDR3 is CASSLGLAAHGELFF. CDR3 coding DNA: TGTGCCAGCAGCTTGGGACTAGCCGCTCACGGGGAGCTGTTTTTT. V and J are TRBV5-5 and TRBJ2-2, with 7 bases fitting TRBD2. With V trimmed by 0 bases and J by 7 bases, 6 bases remained unmatched. This CDR3 has 15 amino acids. Germline V gene data show CDR1 as SGHKS and CDR2 as YYEKEE (reference sequence).

This clonotype was picked up a small number of times. This chain uses TRBV4-1 with TRBJ2-7; D gene ambiguous. CDR1 and CDR2 (germline): MGHRA, YSYEKL. V lost 1 base and J 4 bases, leaving 11 bases between the germline ends. There are 14 residues in the CDR3. The CDR3 spells CASSQVLGWYEQYF. CDR3 in DNA: TGCGCCAGCAGCCAAGTTCTGGGGTGGTACGAGCAGTACTTC.

The gene calls are TRBV27 and TRBJ2-7; D may be TRBD1 (7 bases). Germline-derived CDR1 and CDR2 are MNHEY and SMNVEV (reference sequence). The ends were cut back, 5 bases at V and 0 bases at J, with 14 bases in the middle. This CDR3 is 15 amino acids long. The CDR3 coding sequence is TGTGCCAGCAGTCTCGCAGGGGGAGGCTCCTACGAGCAGTACTTC. Translation gives CASSLAGGGSYEQYF.

This clonotype has at least ten counts. Here the CDR3 reads CSVEGDPGPRGSYNEQFF. Here the CDR3 DNA reads TGCAGCGTTGAAGGGGACCCAGGGCCCCGAGGCTCCTACAATGAGCAGTTCTTC. The V and J genes are TRBV29-1 and TRBJ2-1; perhaps D is TRBD1 or TRBD2 (5 bases each). With 1 base removed from V and 0 bases from J, the gap between germline ends came to 19 bases. CDR1 SQVTM and CDR2 ANQGSEA come from the germline V gene. The CDR3 extends over 18 amino acids.

This clonotype was recorded at least ten times. The V call is TRBV6-6, the J call TRBJ2-5; possible D gene TRBD2, 5 bases. This CDR3 comprises 12 residues. Germline values: CDR1 MNHNY, CDR2 SVGAGI (reference sequence). V lost 8 bases to trimming and J lost 4 bases, with 11 bases between them. The chain's CDR3 is CASGGTRETQYF. DNA for the CDR3: TGTGCCAGCGGAGGCACAAGAGAGACCCAGTACTTC.

This clonotype was counted only a few times. V is TRBV15 and J is TRBJ2-5; 7 bases line up with TRBD1. Looked up from germline, CDR1 is LNHNV and CDR2 is YYDKDF (reference sequence). The CDR3 runs 16 residues. After removal of 2 bases from V and 1 base from J, the junction contained 7 bases not matched to a gene. CDR3: CATSRPDRVLQETQYF. The CDR3 region has the DNA TGTGCCACCAGCAGACCTGACAGGGTCCTCCAAGAGACCCAGTACTTC.